These 11 T cell receptor beta chains originate from one sample sequenced in a study of OX40 agonist ivuxolimab in advanced cancers. Sequencing used immunoSEQ multiplex PCR; TCRdb keeps in-frame clones, though not all of them. The sample records 50,000 to 60,000 clones, about four fifths being singletons. The specimen was CD4+ or CD8+ T cells sorted from blood, collected in a trial of the OX40 agonist ivuxolimab. These receptors were collected from an adult with an advanced solid tumor such as melanoma, head and neck, liver or kidney cancer.

This clone was picked up a small number of times. This chain links TRBV4-1 with TRBJ2-2, with a weak D call TRBD2 (6 bases). The CDR3 extends over 16 amino acids. V lost 4 bases and J lost 1, with 13 bases in between. The germline V gene has CDR1 MGHRA and CDR2 YSYEKL. CDR3 bases: TGCGCCAGCAGCCGAGGCCCTAGCGAGAACACCGGGGAGCTGTTTTTT. It yields the protein CASSRGPSENTGELFF.

This clone was seen only a few times. In nucleotides, the CDR3 is TGTGCCAGTCGACAGGTTTATAGCAATCAGCCCCAGCATTTT. Encoded protein: CASRQVYSNQPQHF. This chain uses TRBV19 with TRBJ1-5; TRBD1 might be the D (6 bases). Germline CDR1 LNHDA, CDR2 SQIVND (reference sequence). The CDR3 is 14 residues long. Between the trimmed V and J ends, which lost 8 bases and 0 bases, there was a span of 11 bases.

This clone is a singleton in its sample. The CDR3: CAWSEGLSYEQYF. As DNA, the CDR3 is TGTGCCTGGAGTGAGGGACTCTCCTACGAGCAGTACTTC. The chain couples TRBV30 to TRBJ2-7, with D possibly being TRBD2 (6 bases). Germline V gene sequence: CDR1 GTSNPN, CDR2 SVGIG (reference sequence). CDR3 length equals 13 residues. V was clipped by 1 base and J by 0 bases, with 7 bases between them. Full variable domain (outside the CDR3, taken from reference TRBV30 and TRBJ2-7): SQTIHQWPATLVQPVGSPLSLECTVEGTSNPNLYWYRQAAGRGLQLLFYSVGIGQISSEVPQNLSASRPQDRQFILSSKKLLLSDSGFYLCAWSEGLSYEQYFGPGTRLTVT.

This rearrangement joins TRBV7-6 to TRBJ2-2; D remains ambiguous. Per germline, CDR1 SGHVS and CDR2 FNYEAQ. The CDR3 runs to 14 residues. Trimming shortened V by 0 bases and J by 4 bases, and 6 bases separated the two germline ends. This CDR3 is CASSLASGTGELFF. The CDR3 region has the DNA TGTGCCAGCAGCTTAGCGTCAGGCACCGGGGAGCTGTTTTTT.

This clone was detected once. The chain couples TRBV29-1 to TRBJ2-1; D possibly corresponds to TRBD2 (5 bases). Trimming stripped 0 bases from V and 6 bases from J, with 15 bases between. CDR3 length: 15 residues. The germline CDR1 and CDR2 sequences are SQVTM and ANQGSEA. The CDR3 region has the DNA TGCAGCGTTGAAGACCAGCTAGCTTCGTTCAATGAGCAGTTCTTC. It codes for CSVEDQLASFNEQFF.

CDR3 region: CASSDSLKTVQETQYF. The CDR3 coding sequence is TGTGCCAGCAGTGACTCTCTGAAGACAGTTCAAGAGACCCAGTACTTC. V is TRBV2 and J is TRBJ2-5; D possibly corresponds to TRBD1 (5 bases). The V end lost 3 bases, the J end lost 2 bases, and 16 bases lay between the germline ends. The germline V gene encodes CDR1 SNHLY and CDR2 FYNNEI. CDR3 length: 16 residues.

The rearrangement uses TRBV5-1 and TRBJ1-4, with D maybe TRBD1 (6 bases). The CDR3 extends over 15 amino acids. Germline CDR1 and CDR2: SGHRS and YFSETQ. The germline V and J ends were trimmed by 4 bases and 2 bases, with 12 bases remaining between them. CDR3 nucleotides: TGCGCCAGCAGCGTCACAGGGATGACTAATGAAAAACTGTTTTTT. This sequence encodes CASSVTGMTNEKLFF.

This chain connects TRBV29-1 to TRBJ1-1; unclear D gene. CDR1 and CDR2 from the germline V gene are SQVTM and ANQGSEA. The V and J ends lost 0 bases and 10 bases respectively, with 9 bases between them. This CDR3 has 11 residues. The CDR3 protein is CSVEEGRGAFF. CDR3 nucleotide sequence: TGCAGCGTTGAAGAGGGTCGGGGAGCTTTCTTT.

This clone appeared a single time. J is TRBJ2-1 and V is TRBV11-2; D is ambiguous. This CDR3 is built from 14 residues. V lost 0 bases and J lost 2, with 5 bases in between. Germline V CDR1 and CDR2: SGHAT, FQNNGV. CDR3 residues: CASSLDTAYNEQFF. CDR3 bases: TGTGCCAGCAGCTTAGATACGGCCTACAATGAGCAGTTCTTC. The entire variable domain, with the rest obtained from reference TRBV11-2 and TRBJ2-1, is as follows: EAGVAQSPRYKIIEKRQSVAFWCNPISGHATLYWYQQILGQGPKLLIQFQNNGVVDDSQLPKDRFSAERLKGVDSTLKIQPAKLEDSAVYLCASSLDTAYNEQFFGPGTRLTVL.

This sequence joins TRBV15 and TRBJ2-1, with TRBD2 matching over 9 bases. Trimming at V came to 3 bases and at J to 4 bases, leaving 4 bases not matched to a gene. Germline V lookup: CDR1 LNHNV, CDR2 YYDKDF (reference sequence). CDR3 length: 15 residues. The CDR3 loop reads CATSRSGGSYNEQFF. The CDR3 DNA reads TGTGCCACCAGCAGGAGCGGGGGGAGTTACAATGAGCAGTTCTTC.

The genes are TRBV9 and TRBJ2-7; D might be TRBD1 or TRBD2, each matching 5 bases. Germline V gene sequence: CDR1 SGDLS, CDR2 YYNGEE. The CDR3 covers 14 residues. Trimming stripped 4 bases from V and 4 bases from J, with 15 bases between. CDR3 sequence reads: CASSSGASGYEQYF. The CDR3 nucleotides read TGTGCCAGCAGCTCCGGGGCCTCGGGGTACGAGCAGTACTTC.